This T cell receptor (beta chain) was captured in a study of breast tumors, draining lymph nodes, adjacent tissues. V was trimmed by 6 bases and J by 3 bases, leaving 15 bases between them. The CDR3 has 15 amino acids. One entry per CDR3 protein, called by TCRdb with MiXCR from the multiplex PCR reads. The table shows fewer than 15,000 distinct CDR3 sequences, with approximately 45% occurring only once. Study results and caveats: Tumor T cell lymph node origin was a supported hypothesis, not proven. Compared with lymph nodes, tumors were less diverse; compared with nontumor tissue, more.

Concerning this clonotype itself: Its cognate antigen is unknown.

The gene calls are TRBV12-3 or TRBV12-4 and TRBJ2-1, with D perhaps matching TRBD1 or TRBD2 (5 bases each). This sequence originates from a female donor with breast cancer. Some clones in this sample may be carry-over from other donors' samples. The specimen was tumor-adjacent breast tissue. The CDR3 DNA is TGTGCCAGCAGCGTCACGGGGACCTACTACAATGAGCAGTTCTTC. Encoded protein: CASSVTGTYYNEQFF.